Each of the 2 T cell receptor beta chains below was sequenced from the same sample in a study of blood T cell repertoires in COVID-19. This table comes from immunoSEQ multiplex PCR, and its TCRdb copy is limited to in-frame clones, with some not included. The sample holds about 80,000 clones, approximately 88% seen once. The sample was peripheral blood. The origin of the receptors is a man in his sixties or seventies with acute or convalescent COVID-19.

The rearrangement uses TRBV7-3 and TRBJ2-5; the match to TRBD2 covers 12 bases. Germline V gives CDR1 SGHTA, CDR2 FQGTGA. After removal of 4 bases from V and 2 bases from J, the junction contained 2 bases not matched to a gene. The CDR3 covers 15 residues. This chain's CDR3 is CASSSGLAGQETQYF. CDR3 DNA: TGTGCCAGCAGCTCCGGACTAGCGGGACAAGAGACCCAGTACTTC.

The chain uses TRBV6-5 and TRBJ1-3, with D perhaps matching TRBD1 (5 bases). This CDR3 spans 16 amino acids. Germline CDR1 MNHEY, CDR2 SVGAGI. V lost 0 bases, J lost 3 bases, and 12 bases lay in between. The CDR3 DNA reads as TGTGCCAGCAGTTACTCGCGCCAGGGAAGTGGAAACACCATATATTTT. Translated, it gives CASSYSRQGSGNTIYF.